This T cell receptor (beta chain) was recovered during a study of human T cells and chemical hapten exposure. TCRdb itself ran the RACE reads through MiXCR, one entry per CDR3 protein. Here the sample spans over 70,000 distinct CDR3 sequences, 11% being singletons. CDR1 and CDR2 (germline): SQVTM, ANQGSEA. The J segment lost 4 bases and the V segment lost 0 bases, leaving 7 bases of the junction unmatched. The CDR3 has 16 residues. This clonotype is medium-sized (0.01 to 0.1%). Regarding time point: patch test 3, about 24 weeks after DPC sensitization. The treatment was: therapeutic diphenylcyclopropenone sensitization with weekly scalp DPC.

V and J are TRBV29-1 and TRBJ2-2, with 8 nucleotides matching TRBD1. Specimen: whole blood, collected in connection with sensitization to the hapten diphenylcyclopropenone (DPC). The origin of this receptor is a woman in her 30s with alopecia areata. Some clones in this sample may be carry-over from other donors' samples. The CDR3 is CSVEDWRQGATGELFF. The CDR3 nucleotides are TGCAGCGTTGAAGATTGGAGGCAGGGGGCCACCGGGGAGCTGTTTTTT.